The TCR beta chain under discussion was sequenced for a study of early T cells in non-severe SARS-CoV-2 infection. At the level of the study: Whole-blood bulk RNA, unsorted, was sequenced, and chains were unpaired. Whole-study results and caveats: Anti-spike CD8 specificities were favored by VDJdb matching, whose results missed private and CD4 specificities.

Tagging with unique molecular identifiers was applied to individual cDNA molecules. TCRdb re-called the 5' RACE reads with MiXCR, one entry per CDR3 protein. This sample has tens of thousands of distinct CDR3 sequences; approximately 15% occur once, and the top ten carry around 5.8%. In regard to this clonotype: The antigen remains undetermined.

The source of this sequence is an adult who was a healthcare worker with PCR-confirmed SARS-CoV-2 infection or an uninfected control (not recorded which). Material: whole blood.

Written as DNA, the CDR3 is TGTGCCAGCAGTTGGGGACTCAACCGGTTCGAGAACACTGAAGCTTTCTTT. This sequence encodes CASSWGLNRFENTEAFF. V gene TRBV12-3 or TRBV12-4 combines with J gene TRBJ1-1; possibly TRBD1 for D (5 bases). V was shortened by 4 bases and J by 1 base, with 19 bases between the two germline ends. This CDR3 is built from 17 residues.